This TCR beta chain was obtained from a study of response to subunit inactivated influenza vaccine (dated by TCRdb to 2017 to 2018). Background on the whole study: The study used deep quantitative T cell receptor repertoire profiling to track responses to a trivalent subunit inactivated influenza vaccine. Overall results and qualifications from the work: It was suggested by the authors that each seasonal influenza vaccination may recruit only a limited number of new T cells.

Receptor libraries were prepared by RT-PCR. TCRdb shows the sequencer as Illumina HiSeq 2500. TCRdb redid the processing of the public reads, applying fastp at Q25 and MiXCR, and retained in-frame beta chains. CDR3 protein sequences are deduplicated, and each keeps its most common genes and DNA. This sample gives about 520,000 distinct CDR3 sequences in total; approximately 7.8% of them show up just once. The ten largest clones capture around 14% of the sample. CDR3 length: 18 amino acids, cysteine to phenylalanine. Of all the DNA, just the CDR3 is kept, 54 bases in frame from base 1. V and J are trimmed by 2 bases and 2 bases, and the gene matches miss 13 bases of the junction. Per the germline V gene, MNHNS is the CDR1 and SASEGT is the CDR2. As for this clonotype: Its specific antigen is unknown. It has no much larger one-base neighbor in the sample; base qualities were not kept.

The receptor chain draws on TRBV6-1 and TRBJ2-5, with 8 bases in between that match TRBD2. The TCR sequence derives from a man aged 45 to 75 who received an inactivated influenza vaccine. Donor details come from another sample of the same person, matched by shared clones. Sequences were derived from PBMCs from blood, sampled less than 25 months after vaccination. The CDR3 protein sequence reads: CASSELLRSSGVQETQYF. The DNA is TGTGCCAGCAGTGAACTTCTGAGGAGTAGCGGGGTACAAGAGACCCAGTACTTC.